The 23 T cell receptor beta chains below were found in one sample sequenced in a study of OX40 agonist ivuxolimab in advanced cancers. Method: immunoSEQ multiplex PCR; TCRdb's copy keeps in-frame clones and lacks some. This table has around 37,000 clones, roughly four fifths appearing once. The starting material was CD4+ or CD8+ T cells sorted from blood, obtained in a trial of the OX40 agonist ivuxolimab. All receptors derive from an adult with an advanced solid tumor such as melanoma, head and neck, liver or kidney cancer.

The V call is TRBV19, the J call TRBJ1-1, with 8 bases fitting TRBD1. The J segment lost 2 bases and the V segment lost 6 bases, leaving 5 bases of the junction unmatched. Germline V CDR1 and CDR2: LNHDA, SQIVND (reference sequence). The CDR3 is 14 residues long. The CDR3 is CASRRTGLNTEAFF. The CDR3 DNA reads TGTGCCAGTAGGAGGACAGGGCTAAACACTGAAGCTTTCTTT.

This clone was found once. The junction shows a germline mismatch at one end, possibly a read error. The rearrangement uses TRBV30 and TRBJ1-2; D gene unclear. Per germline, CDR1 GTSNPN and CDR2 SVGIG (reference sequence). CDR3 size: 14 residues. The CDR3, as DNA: TGTGTCTGGAGTCCGGGTGTCATCACTGATGGCTACACCTTC. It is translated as CVWSPGVITDGYTF.

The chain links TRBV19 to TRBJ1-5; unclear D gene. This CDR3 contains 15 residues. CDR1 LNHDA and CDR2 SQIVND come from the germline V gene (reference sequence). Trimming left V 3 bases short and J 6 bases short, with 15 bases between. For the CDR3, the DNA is TGTGCCAGTAGTATCCACGGGCCCGGCGGTCAGCCCCAGCATTTT. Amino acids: CASSIHGPGGQPQHF.

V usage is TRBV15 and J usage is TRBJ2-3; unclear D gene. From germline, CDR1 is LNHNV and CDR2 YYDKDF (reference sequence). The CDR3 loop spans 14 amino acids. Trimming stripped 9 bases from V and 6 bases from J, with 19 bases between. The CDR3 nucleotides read TGTGCCACTTCGAAAGAACTGAGAATGGATACGCAGTATTTT. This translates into CATSKELRMDTQYF.

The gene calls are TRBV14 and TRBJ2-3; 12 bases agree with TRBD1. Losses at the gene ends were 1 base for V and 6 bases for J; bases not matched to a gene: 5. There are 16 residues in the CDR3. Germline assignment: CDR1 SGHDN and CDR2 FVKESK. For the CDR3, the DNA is TGTGCCAGCAGCCAAGGTGGGACAGGGGGCTGGGATACGCAGTATTTT. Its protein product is CASSQGGTGGWDTQYF.

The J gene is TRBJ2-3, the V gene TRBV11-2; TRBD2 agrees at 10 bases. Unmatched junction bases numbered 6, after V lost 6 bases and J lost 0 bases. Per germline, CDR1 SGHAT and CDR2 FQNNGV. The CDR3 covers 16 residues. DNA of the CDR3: TGTGCCAGCAGATCAAAGCGGGGGGGAAGCACAGATACGCAGTATTTT. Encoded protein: CASRSKRGGSTDTQYF.

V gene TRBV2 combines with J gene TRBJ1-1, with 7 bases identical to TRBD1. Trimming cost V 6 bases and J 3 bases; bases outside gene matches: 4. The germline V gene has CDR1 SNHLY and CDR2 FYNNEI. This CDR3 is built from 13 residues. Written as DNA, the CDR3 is TGTGCCAGCAGATTCGGACAGGACACTGAAGCTTTCTTT. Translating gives CASRFGQDTEAFF.

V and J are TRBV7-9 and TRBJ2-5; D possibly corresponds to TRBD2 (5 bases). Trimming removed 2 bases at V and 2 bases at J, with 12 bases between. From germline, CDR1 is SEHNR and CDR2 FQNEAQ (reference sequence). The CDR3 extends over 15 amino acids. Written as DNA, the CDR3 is TGTGCCAGCAGCTTAACGTCCAGACTACAAGAGACCCAGTACTTC. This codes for CASSLTSRLQETQYF. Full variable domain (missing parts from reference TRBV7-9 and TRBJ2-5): DTGVSQNPRHKITKRGQNVTFRCDPISEHNRLYWYRQTLGQGPEFLTYFQNEAQLEKSRLLSDRFSAERPKGSFSTLEIQRTEQGDSAMYLCASSLTSRLQETQYFGPGTRLLVL.

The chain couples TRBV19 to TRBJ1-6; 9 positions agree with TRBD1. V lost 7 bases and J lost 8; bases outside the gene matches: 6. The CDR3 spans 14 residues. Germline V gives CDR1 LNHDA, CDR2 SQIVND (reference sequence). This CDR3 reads CASTPRDRDSPLHF. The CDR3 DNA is TGTGCCAGTACCCCCCGGGACAGGGATTCACCCCTCCACTTT.

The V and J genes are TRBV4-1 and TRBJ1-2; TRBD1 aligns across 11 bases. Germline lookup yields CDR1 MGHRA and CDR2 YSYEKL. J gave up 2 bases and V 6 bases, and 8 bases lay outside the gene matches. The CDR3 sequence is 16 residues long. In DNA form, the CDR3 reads TGCGCCAGCAGTATATCACGGACAGGGGGCAACTATGGCTACACCTTC. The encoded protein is CASSISRTGGNYGYTF.

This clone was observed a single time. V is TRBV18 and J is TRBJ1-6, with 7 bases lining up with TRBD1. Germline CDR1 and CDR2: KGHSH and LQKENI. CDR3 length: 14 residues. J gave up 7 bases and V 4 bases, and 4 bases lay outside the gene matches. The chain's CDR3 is CASSLTGENSPLHF. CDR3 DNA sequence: TGTGCCAGCTCACTCACAGGGGAAAATTCACCCCTCCACTTT.

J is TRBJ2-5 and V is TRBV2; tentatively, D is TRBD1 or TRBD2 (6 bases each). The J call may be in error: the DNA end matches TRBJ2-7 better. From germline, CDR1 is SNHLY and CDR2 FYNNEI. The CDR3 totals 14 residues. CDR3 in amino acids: CASSLGGSTYEQYF. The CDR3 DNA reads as TGTGCCAGCAGTTTAGGGGGGTCAACCTACGAGCAGTACTTC.

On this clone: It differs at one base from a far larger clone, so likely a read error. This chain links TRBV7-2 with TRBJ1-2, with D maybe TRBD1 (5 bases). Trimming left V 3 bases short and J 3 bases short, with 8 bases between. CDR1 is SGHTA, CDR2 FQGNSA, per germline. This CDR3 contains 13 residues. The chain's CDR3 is CASSFGGDYGYTF. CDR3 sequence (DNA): TGTGCCAGCAGCTTCGGGGGGGACTATGGCTACACCTTC.

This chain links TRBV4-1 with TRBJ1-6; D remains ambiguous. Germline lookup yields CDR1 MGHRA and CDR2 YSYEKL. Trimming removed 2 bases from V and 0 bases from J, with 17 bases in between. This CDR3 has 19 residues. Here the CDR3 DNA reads TGCGCCAGCAGCCAACCGAGAGGTACGGGGAGCTCCTATAATTCACCCCTCCACTTT. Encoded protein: CASSQPRGTGSSYNSPLHF.

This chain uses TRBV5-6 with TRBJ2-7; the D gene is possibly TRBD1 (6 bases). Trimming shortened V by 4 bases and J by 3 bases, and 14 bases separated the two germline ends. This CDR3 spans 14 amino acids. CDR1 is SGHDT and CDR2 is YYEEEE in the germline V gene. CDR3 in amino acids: CASSILRDNYEQYF. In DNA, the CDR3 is TGTGCCAGCAGCATTCTCCGGGACAACTACGAGCAGTACTTC.

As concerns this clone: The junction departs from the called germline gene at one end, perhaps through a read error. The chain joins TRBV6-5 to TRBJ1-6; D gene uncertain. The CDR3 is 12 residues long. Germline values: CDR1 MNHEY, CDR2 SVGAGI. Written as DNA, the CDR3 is TGTGCCAGCAGTGCCCCACAGTCACCCCTCCGCTTT. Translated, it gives CASSAPQSPLRF.

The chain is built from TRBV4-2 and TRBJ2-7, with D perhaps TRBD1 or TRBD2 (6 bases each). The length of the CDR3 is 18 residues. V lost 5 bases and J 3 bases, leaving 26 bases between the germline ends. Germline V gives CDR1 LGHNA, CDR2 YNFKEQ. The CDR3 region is CASSTRSPPGGPFYEQYF. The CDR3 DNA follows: TGTGCCAGCAGCACAAGATCCCCCCCCGGGGGCCCTTTCTACGAGCAGTACTTC.

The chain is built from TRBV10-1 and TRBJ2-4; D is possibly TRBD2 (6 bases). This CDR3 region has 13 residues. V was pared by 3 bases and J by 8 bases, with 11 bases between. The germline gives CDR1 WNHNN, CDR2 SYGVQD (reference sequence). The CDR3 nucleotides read TGCGCCAGCAGTGACGGCGGGACCGACATTCAGTACTTC. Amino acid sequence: CASSDGGTDIQYF.

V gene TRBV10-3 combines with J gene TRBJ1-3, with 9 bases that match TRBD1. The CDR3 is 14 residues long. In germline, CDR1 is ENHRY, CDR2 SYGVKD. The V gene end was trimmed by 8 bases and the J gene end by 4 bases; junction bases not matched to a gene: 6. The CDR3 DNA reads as TGTGCCATCGGGGGGACAGGGTCGGGAAACACCATATATTTT. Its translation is CAIGGTGSGNTIYF.

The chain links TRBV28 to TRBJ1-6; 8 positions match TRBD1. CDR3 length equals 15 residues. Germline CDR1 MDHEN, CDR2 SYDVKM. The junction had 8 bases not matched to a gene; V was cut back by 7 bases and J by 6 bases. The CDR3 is CASTRTGRSNSPLHF. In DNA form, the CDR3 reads TGTGCCAGCACAAGGACAGGGAGGAGTAATTCACCCCTCCACTTT.

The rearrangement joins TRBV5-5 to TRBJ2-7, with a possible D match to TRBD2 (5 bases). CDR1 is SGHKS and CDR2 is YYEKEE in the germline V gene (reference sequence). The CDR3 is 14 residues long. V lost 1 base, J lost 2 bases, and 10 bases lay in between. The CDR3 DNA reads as TGTGCCAGCAGCTTGTTGGGAGCTACCTACGAGCAGTACTTC. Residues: CASSLLGATYEQYF.

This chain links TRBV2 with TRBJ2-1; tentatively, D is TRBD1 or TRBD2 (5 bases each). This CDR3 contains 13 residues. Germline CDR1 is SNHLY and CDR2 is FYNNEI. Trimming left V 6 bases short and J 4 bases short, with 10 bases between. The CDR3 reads CASRWGPYNEQFF. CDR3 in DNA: TGTGCCAGCAGGTGGGGACCGTACAATGAGCAGTTCTTC.

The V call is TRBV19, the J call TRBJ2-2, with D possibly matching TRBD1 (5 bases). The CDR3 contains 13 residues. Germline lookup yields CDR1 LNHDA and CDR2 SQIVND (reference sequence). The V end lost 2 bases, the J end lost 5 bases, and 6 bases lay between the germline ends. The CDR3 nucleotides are TGTGCCAGTAGTATACAGGGAACCGGGGAGCTGTTTTTT. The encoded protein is CASSIQGTGELFF.